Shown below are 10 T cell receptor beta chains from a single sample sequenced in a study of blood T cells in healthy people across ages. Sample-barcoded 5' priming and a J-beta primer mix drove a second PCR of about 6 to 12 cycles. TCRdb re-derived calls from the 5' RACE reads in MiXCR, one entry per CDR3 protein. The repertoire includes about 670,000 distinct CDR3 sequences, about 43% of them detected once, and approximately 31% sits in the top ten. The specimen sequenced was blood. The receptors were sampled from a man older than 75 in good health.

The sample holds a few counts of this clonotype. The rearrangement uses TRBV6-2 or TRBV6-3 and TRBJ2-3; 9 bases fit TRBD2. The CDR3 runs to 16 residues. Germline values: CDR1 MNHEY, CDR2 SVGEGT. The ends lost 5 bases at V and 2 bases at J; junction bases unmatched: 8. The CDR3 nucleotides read TGTGCCAGCAGTGACCCCAGCGGGGGGCTCACAGATACGCAGTATTTT. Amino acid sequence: CASSDPSGGLTDTQYF.

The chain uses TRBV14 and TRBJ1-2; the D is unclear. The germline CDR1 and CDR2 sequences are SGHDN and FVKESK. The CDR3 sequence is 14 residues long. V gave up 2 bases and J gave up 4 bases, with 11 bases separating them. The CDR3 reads CASSQRSGIYGYTF. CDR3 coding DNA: TGTGCCAGCAGCCAACGATCAGGAATCTATGGCTACACCTTC.

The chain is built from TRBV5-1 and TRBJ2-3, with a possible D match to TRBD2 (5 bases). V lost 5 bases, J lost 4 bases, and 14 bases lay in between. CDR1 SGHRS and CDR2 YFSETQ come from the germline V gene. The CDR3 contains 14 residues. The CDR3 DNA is TGCGCCAGCAGTTTATCCCAAGCGGCAGATACGCAGTATTTT. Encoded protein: CASSLSQAADTQYF.

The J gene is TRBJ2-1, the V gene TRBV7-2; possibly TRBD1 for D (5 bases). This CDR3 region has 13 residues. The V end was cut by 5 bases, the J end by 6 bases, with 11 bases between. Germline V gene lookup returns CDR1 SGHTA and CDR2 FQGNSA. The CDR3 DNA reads TGTGCCAGCAGCCCCGGCAGGGTCAATGAGCAGTTCTTC. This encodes CASSPGRVNEQFF.

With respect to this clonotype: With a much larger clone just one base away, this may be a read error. The CDR3 reads CASSGLGTSVYNEQYF. The DNA of the CDR3 is TGTGCCAGCTCGGGCCTCGGGACTAGCGTTTACAATGAGCAGTACTTC. V and J are TRBV18 and TRBJ2-7; 10 positions agree with TRBD2. In germline, CDR1 is KGHSH, CDR2 LQKENI. V was clipped by 6 bases and J by 7 bases; unmatched bases: 15. The CDR3 runs to 16 residues.

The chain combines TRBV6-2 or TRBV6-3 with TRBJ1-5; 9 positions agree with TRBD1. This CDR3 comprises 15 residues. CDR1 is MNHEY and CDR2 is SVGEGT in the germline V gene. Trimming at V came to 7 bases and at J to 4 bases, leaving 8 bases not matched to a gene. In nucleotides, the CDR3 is TGTGCCAGCAACAACCCCGGGACAGGGAATCAGCCCCAGCATTTT. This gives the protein CASNNPGTGNQPQHF.

The CDR3 DNA sequence: TGTGCCAGCCACCCCGAGGCGCGGAACACCGGGGAGCTGTTTTTT. It codes for CASHPEARNTGELFF. V gene TRBV12-3 or TRBV12-4 combines with J gene TRBJ2-2; D gene ambiguous. Trimming pared 8 bases from V and 1 base from J, leaving 14 bases between. This CDR3 has 15 residues.

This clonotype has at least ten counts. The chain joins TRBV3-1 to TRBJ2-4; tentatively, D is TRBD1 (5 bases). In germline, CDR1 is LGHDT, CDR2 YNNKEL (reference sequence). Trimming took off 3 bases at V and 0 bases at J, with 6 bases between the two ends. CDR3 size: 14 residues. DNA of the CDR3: TGTGCCAGCAGCCAGCAGGGAGCCAAAAACATTCAGTACTTC. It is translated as CASSQQGAKNIQYF.

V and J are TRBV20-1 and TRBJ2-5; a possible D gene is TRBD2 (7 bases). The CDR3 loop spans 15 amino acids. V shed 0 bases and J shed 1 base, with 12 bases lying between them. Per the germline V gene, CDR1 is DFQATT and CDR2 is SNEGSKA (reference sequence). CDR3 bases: TGCAGTGCTAGAGAGGGCGGGGGCCCCCAAGAGACCCAGTACTTC. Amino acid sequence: CSAREGGGPQETQYF.

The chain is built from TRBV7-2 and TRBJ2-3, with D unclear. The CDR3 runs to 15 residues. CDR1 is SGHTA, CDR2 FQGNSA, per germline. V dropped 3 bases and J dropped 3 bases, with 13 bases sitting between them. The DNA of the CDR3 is TGTGCCAGCAGCTTGTCCGGGTATCAGACAGATACGCAGTATTTT. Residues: CASSLSGYQTDTQYF. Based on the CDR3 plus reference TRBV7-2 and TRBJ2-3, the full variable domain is GAGVSQSPSNKVTEKGKDVELRCDPISGHTALYWYRQSLGQGLEFLIYFQGNSAPDKSGLPSDRFSAERTGGSVSTLTIQRTQQEDSAVYLCASSLSGYQTDTQYFGPGTRLTVL.